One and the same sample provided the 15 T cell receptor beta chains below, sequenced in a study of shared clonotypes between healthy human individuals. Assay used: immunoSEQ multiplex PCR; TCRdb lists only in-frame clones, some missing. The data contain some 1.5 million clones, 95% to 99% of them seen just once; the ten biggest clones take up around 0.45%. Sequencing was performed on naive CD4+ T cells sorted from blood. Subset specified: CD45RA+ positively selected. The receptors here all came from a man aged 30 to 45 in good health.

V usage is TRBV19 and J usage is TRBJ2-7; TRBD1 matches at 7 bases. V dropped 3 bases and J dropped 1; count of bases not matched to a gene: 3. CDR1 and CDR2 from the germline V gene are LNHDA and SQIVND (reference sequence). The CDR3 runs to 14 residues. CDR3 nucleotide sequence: TGTGCCAGTAGTATCGGACAGGAATCCTACGAGCAGTACTTC. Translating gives CASSIGQESYEQYF. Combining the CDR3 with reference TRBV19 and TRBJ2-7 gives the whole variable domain DGGITQSPKYLFRKEGQNVTLSCEQNLNHDAMYWYRQDPGQGLRLIYYSQIVNDFQKGDIAEGYSVSREKKESFPLTVTSAQKNPTAFYLCASSIGQESYEQYFGPGTRLTVT.

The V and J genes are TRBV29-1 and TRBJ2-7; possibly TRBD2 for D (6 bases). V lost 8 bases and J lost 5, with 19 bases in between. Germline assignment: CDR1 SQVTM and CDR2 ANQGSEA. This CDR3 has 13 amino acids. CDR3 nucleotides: TGCAGCATCCTGATGGCGGGGTTCGACGAGCAGTACTTC. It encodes CSILMAGFDEQYF.

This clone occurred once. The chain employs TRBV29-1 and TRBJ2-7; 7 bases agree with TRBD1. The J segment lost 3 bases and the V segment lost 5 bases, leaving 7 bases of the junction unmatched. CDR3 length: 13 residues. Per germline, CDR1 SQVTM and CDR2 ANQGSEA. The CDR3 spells CSVKTGKRYEQYF. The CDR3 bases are TGCAGCGTTAAGACAGGGAAACGCTACGAGCAGTACTTC.

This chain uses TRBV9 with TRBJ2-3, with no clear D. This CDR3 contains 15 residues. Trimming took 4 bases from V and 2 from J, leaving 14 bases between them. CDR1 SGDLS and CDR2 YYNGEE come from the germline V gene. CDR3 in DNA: TGTGCCAGCAGCCCCACGGCAAGGTACACAGATACGCAGTATTTT. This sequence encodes CASSPTARYTDTQYF.

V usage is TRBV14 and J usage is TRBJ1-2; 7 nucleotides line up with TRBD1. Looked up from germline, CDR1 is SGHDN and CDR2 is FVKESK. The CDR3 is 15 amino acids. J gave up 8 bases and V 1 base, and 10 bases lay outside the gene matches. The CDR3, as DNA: TGTGCCAGCAGCCAAGCTAACCCAGGGGGGAAGGGCTACACCTTC. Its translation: CASSQANPGGKGYTF.

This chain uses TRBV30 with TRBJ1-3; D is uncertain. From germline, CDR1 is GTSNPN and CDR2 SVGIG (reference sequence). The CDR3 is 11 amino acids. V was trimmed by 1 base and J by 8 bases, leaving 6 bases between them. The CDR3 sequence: CAWSALHTIYF. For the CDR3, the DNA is TGTGCCTGGAGTGCACTCCACACCATATATTTT. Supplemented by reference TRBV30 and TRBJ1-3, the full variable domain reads SQTIHQWPATLVQPVGSPLSLECTVEGTSNPNLYWYRQAAGRGLQLLFYSVGIGQISSEVPQNLSASRPQDRQFILSSKKLLLSDSGFYLCAWSALHTIYFGEGSWLTVV.

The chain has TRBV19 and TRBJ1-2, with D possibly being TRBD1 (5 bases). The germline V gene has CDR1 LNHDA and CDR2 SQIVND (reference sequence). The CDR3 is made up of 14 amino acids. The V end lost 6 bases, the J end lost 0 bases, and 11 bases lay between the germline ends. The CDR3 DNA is TGTGCCAGTAGCCAGTCCAGGGCTAACTATGGCTACACCTTC. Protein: CASSQSRANYGYTF.

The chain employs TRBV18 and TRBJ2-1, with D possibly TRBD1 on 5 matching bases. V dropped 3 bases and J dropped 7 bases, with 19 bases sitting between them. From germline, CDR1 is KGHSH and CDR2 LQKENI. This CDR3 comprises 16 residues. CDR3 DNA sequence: TGTGCCAGCTCACCCCTAGACAGACACCTTGGGAATGAGCAGTTCTTC. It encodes CASSPLDRHLGNEQFF.

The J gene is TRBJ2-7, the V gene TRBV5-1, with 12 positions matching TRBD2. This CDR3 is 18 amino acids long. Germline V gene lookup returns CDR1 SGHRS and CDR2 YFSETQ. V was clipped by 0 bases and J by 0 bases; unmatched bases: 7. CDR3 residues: CASSLGLAGVGSSYEQYF. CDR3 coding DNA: TGCGCCAGCAGCTTGGGACTAGCGGGGGTAGGGAGCTCCTACGAGCAGTACTTC.

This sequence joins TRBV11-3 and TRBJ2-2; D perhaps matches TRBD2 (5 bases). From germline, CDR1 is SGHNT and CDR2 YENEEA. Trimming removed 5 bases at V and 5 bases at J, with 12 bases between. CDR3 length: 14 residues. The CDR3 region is CASSEEGMTGELFF. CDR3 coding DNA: TGTGCCAGCAGCGAAGAGGGAATGACCGGGGAGCTGTTTTTT.

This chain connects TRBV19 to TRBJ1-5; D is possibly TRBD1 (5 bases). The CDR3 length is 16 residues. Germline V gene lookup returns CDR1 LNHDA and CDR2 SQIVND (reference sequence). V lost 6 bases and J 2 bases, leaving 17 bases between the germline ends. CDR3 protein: CASRPPGGLGNQPQHF. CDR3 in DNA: TGTGCCAGTAGGCCCCCGGGGGGGTTGGGCAATCAGCCCCAGCATTTT.

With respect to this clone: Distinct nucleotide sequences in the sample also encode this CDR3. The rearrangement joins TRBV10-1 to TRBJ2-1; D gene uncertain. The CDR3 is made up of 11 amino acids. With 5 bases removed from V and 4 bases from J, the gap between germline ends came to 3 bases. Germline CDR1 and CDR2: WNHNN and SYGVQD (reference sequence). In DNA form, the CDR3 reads TGCGCCAGCAGTTCATACAATGAGCAGTTCTTC. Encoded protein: CASSSYNEQFF.

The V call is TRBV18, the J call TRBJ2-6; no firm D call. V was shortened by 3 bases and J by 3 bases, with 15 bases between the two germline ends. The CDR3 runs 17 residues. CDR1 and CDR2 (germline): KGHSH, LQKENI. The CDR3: CASSPQALFVGANVLTF. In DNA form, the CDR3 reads TGTGCCAGCTCACCGCAGGCTCTGTTTGTTGGGGCCAACGTCCTGACTTTC.

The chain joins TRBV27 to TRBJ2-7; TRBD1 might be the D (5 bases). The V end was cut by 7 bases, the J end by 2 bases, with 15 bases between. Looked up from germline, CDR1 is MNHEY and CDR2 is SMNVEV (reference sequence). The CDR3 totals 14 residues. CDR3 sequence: CASTPAQGTYEQYF. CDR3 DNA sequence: TGTGCCAGCACCCCCGCCCAGGGCACCTACGAGCAGTACTTC.

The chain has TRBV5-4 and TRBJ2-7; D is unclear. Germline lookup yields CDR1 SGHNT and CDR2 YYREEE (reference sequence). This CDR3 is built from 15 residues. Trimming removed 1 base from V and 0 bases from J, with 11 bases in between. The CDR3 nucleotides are TGTGCCAGCAGCTTGAACAGTAAAAGCTCCTACGAGCAGTACTTC. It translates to CASSLNSKSSYEQYF.